These 7 T cell receptor beta chains share one sample of origin, sequenced in a study of radiotherapy plus CTLA-4 blockade in lung cancer. Using immunoSEQ multiplex PCR, the repertoire was profiled, and TCRdb retains in-frame clones only, with some absent. This table holds over 50,000 clones, approximately 79% found once. This specimen consisted of peripheral blood, obtained from a patient treated with radiotherapy plus ipilimumab. Receptors originate from a human donor with non-small cell lung cancer who had a partial response to radiotherapy plus ipilimumab.

The chain carries TRBV27 and TRBJ2-5, with 9 positions matching TRBD2. CDR1 is MNHEY and CDR2 is SMNVEV in the germline V gene (reference sequence). The length of the CDR3 is 12 residues. V lost 6 bases and J lost 5; bases outside the gene matches: 1. This CDR3 is CASRGLAETQYF. In DNA form, the CDR3 reads TGTGCCAGCAGAGGACTAGCGGAGACCCAGTACTTC.

The gene calls are TRBV2 and TRBJ1-2; 11 positions match TRBD1. Germline V gene sequence: CDR1 SNHLY, CDR2 FYNNEI. V was clipped by 7 bases and J by 5 bases; unmatched bases: 9. This CDR3 has 15 residues. CDR3 region: CASMPGQGVFYGYTF. CDR3 DNA sequence: TGTGCCAGCATGCCGGGACAGGGGGTTTTTTATGGCTACACCTTC.

This clone was counted between two and nine times. The chain uses TRBV4-3 and TRBJ1-4; D ambiguous. The CDR3 totals 13 residues. Germline loops: CDR1 LGHNA, CDR2 YSLEER. The V end lost 0 bases, the J end lost 4 bases, and 3 bases lay between the germline ends. CDR3: CASSQDSNEKLFF. CDR3 DNA: TGCGCCAGCAGCCAAGATAGTAATGAAAAACTGTTTTTT.

This chain uses TRBV4-3 with TRBJ2-7; TRBD2 matches 10 bases. The CDR3 is made up of 16 amino acids. The ends lost 0 bases at V and 8 bases at J; junction bases unmatched: 10. The germline V gene encodes CDR1 LGHNA and CDR2 YSLEER. CDR3 bases: TGCGCCAGCAGCCAAGATTTTGGACTAGCGGAGGGCAAGCAGTACTTC. It translates to CASSQDFGLAEGKQYF.

The V and J genes are TRBV14 and TRBJ1-2; maybe TRBD1 (5 bases). This CDR3 is built from 14 residues. Trimming shortened V by 0 bases and J by 6 bases, and 11 bases separated the two germline ends. Looked up from germline, CDR1 is SGHDN and CDR2 is FVKESK. The CDR3 region has the DNA TGTGCCAGCAGCCAAGATCTTACGGGGGATGGCTACACCTTC. Translating it yields CASSQDLTGDGYTF.

V usage is TRBV19 and J usage is TRBJ1-2; no clear D gene. CDR1 and CDR2 (germline): LNHDA, SQIVND (reference sequence). This CDR3 region has 13 residues. V lost 5 bases and J 5 bases, leaving 12 bases between the germline ends. In DNA, the CDR3 is TGTGCCAGTAGTTCGGGAGGGAAGTATGGCTACACCTTC. This sequence encodes CASSSGGKYGYTF.

V usage is TRBV4-2 and J usage is TRBJ1-2, with TRBD1 matching 7 bases. The CDR3 is 16 amino acids. Trimming removed 0 bases from V and 3 bases from J; junction bases left unmatched: 7. Germline loops: CDR1 LGHNA, CDR2 YNFKEQ. The CDR3, as DNA: TGTGCCAGCAGCCAAGATTGGGCAGGGGGGTACTATGGCTACACCTTC. This sequence encodes CASSQDWAGGYYGYTF.